Each of the 11 T cell receptor beta chains below was sequenced from the same sample in a study of blood T cell repertoires in COVID-19. The data were produced by immunoSEQ multiplex PCR, yet TCRdb's version contains in-frame clones alone and is incomplete. The repertoire holds roughly 160,000 clones, with just under 85% as singletons. Material: peripheral blood. These receptor sequences come from a woman at least 80 years old with COVID-19, enrolled during active disease.

The gene calls are TRBV27 and TRBJ1-6; D possibly corresponds to TRBD1 (5 bases). V lost 1 base, J lost 9 bases, and 10 bases lay in between. From germline, CDR1 is MNHEY and CDR2 SMNVEV (reference sequence). This CDR3 has 14 amino acids. The CDR3 reads CASSLLGGSSPLHF. CDR3 coding DNA: TGTGCCAGCAGTTTATTGGGGGGGAGTTCACCCCTCCACTTT.

V usage is TRBV18 and J usage is TRBJ2-7; 7 bases are shared with TRBD1. Germline V gene sequence: CDR1 KGHSH, CDR2 LQKENI. The junction had 8 bases not matched to a gene; V was cut back by 4 bases and J by 5 bases. CDR3 length: 14 residues. The CDR3 DNA reads TGTGCCAGCTCACTCCAGGGGGATTTAAACGAGCAGTACTTC. Its translation is CASSLQGDLNEQYF.

The rearrangement links TRBV11-1 to TRBJ1-1, with D hard to call. V was cut by 1 base and J by 3 bases, with 6 bases left in between. The CDR3 length is 13 residues. CDR1 is SGHAT and CDR2 is FQDESV in the germline V gene (reference sequence). CDR3: CASSLELDTEAFF. The CDR3 DNA reads as TGTGCCAGCAGCTTAGAACTGGACACTGAAGCTTTCTTT. Full variable domain (rest looked up from reference TRBV11-1 and TRBJ1-1): EAEVAQSPRYKITEKSQAVAFWCDPISGHATLYWYRQILGQGPELLVQFQDESVVDDSQLPKDRFSAERLKGVDSTLKIQPAELGDSAMYLCASSLELDTEAFFGQGTRLTVV.

The V call is TRBV28, the J call TRBJ1-5; tentative D call: TRBD1 (6 bases). The CDR3 length is 14 residues. V was clipped by 7 bases and J by 6 bases, with 16 bases between them. Per germline, CDR1 MDHEN and CDR2 SYDVKM. This CDR3 reads CASINGGGGQPQHF. CDR3 DNA sequence: TGTGCCAGCATTAATGGGGGGGGCGGTCAGCCCCAGCATTTT.

A remark on this clone: Compared with germline, one end of the junction differs, possibly owing to a read error. V usage is TRBV3-1 (or the pseudogene TRBV3-2) and J usage is TRBJ2-7; TRBD2 is a possible D gene (5 bases). The CDR3 extends over 13 amino acids. Germline CDR1 and CDR2: LGHDT and YNNKEL (reference sequence). In nucleotides, the CDR3 is TGTGCCAGCAGCCAAGATGGGAGACTACCAAATTTTTTC. As protein: CASSQDGRLPNFF.

The chain uses TRBV5-1 and TRBJ2-1; 7 bases align to TRBD2. The V segment lost 2 bases and the J segment 3 bases; nucleotides outside the gene matches: 5. The CDR3 has 15 amino acids. The germline gives CDR1 SGHRS, CDR2 YFSETQ. Here the CDR3 reads CASSFRDYRYNEQFF. Here the CDR3 DNA reads TGCGCCAGCAGCTTCCGGGACTACCGCTACAATGAGCAGTTCTTC.

This clone was observed a handful of times. This sequence joins TRBV19 and TRBJ2-5; perhaps TRBD1 as D (5 bases). CDR3 length: 15 residues. V was trimmed by 4 bases and J by 2 bases, leaving 14 bases between them. Germline V lookup: CDR1 LNHDA, CDR2 SQIVND (reference sequence). The CDR3 sequence: CASSTLTDRQETQYF. CDR3 DNA sequence: TGTGCCAGTAGTACCCTAACCGACAGACAAGAGACCCAGTACTTC.

CDR3 protein: CASPPRDRGLLNTEAFF. In DNA, the CDR3 is TGTGCCAGCCCACCCCGGGACAGAGGACTCTTGAACACTGAAGCTTTCTTT. The V and J genes are TRBV28 and TRBJ1-1; 7 nucleotides match TRBD1. V gave up 8 bases and J gave up 0 bases; unmatched junction bases: 15. Germline V gene data show CDR1 as MDHEN and CDR2 as SYDVKM. The CDR3 is 17 amino acids.

This chain joins TRBV5-1 and TRBJ2-5, with D maybe TRBD1 (5 bases). Trimming took off 0 bases at V and 5 bases at J, with 14 bases between the two ends. This CDR3 has 15 amino acids. Germline V gene sequence: CDR1 SGHRS, CDR2 YFSETQ. CDR3 DNA: TGCGCCAGCAGCTTGGTTCCGTCTAAGGGGGAGACCCAGTACTTC. Translated: CASSLVPSKGETQYF.

The V and J genes are TRBV6-1 and TRBJ1-1; 7 nucleotides agree with TRBD1. Germline-derived CDR1 and CDR2 are MNHNS and SASEGT. The CDR3 extends over 13 amino acids. J gave up 4 bases and V 6 bases, and 5 bases lay outside the gene matches. CDR3 sequence: CASSSGTVTEAFF. For the CDR3, the DNA is TGTGCCAGCAGCTCCGGGACAGTCACTGAAGCTTTCTTT.

The chain carries TRBV18 and TRBJ1-1, with D hard to call. CDR3 length: 15 amino acids. Per the germline V gene, CDR1 is KGHSH and CDR2 is LQKENI. V dropped 2 bases and J dropped 1 base, with 11 bases sitting between them. CDR3 sequence (DNA): TGTGCCAGCTCACCAGACAACCCGTGGAACACTGAAGCTTTCTTT. It specifies CASSPDNPWNTEAFF.